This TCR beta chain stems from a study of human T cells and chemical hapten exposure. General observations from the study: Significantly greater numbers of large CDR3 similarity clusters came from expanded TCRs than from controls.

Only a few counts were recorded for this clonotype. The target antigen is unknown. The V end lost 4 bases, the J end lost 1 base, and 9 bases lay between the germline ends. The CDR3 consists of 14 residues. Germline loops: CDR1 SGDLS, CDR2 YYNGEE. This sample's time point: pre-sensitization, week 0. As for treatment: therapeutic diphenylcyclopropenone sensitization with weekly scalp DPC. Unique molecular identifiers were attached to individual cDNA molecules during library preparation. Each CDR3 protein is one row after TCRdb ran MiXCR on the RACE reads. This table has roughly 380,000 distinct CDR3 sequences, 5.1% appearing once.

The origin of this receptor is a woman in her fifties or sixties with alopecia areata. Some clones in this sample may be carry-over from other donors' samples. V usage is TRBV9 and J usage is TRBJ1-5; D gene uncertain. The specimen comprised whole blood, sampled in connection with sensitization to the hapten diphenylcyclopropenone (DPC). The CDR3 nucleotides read TGTGCCAGCAGCTCCCACCCAAGCAATCAGCCCCAGCATTTT. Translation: CASSSHPSNQPQHF.